This paragraph covers one T cell receptor (beta chain) sequence. Documented time point: blood at routine non-recurrence follow-up after resection. Material for sequencing was whole RNA from tumor, nontumor lung or frozen PBMC, left unsorted. TCRdb re-called the 5' RACE reads through MiXCR, storing one row per CDR3 protein. The table lists around 110,000 distinct CDR3 sequences, approximately 12% of them singletons. The data stem from a study of spatial heterogeneity in lung cancer. This receptor was obtained from a male donor with early-stage non-small cell lung cancer. Sequences were derived from PBMCs, sampled at follow-up.

The CDR3 sequence is CASSLAKGNGFEAFF. In nucleotides, the CDR3 is TGTGCCAGCAGTTTAGCGAAGGGAAATGGCTTTGAAGCTTTCTTT. This chain connects TRBV12-3 or TRBV12-4 to TRBJ1-1; D is ambiguous. The CDR3 extends over 15 amino acids. Trimming left V 0 bases short and J 7 bases short, with 15 bases between.